This T cell receptor (beta chain) came from a study of CD8+CD57+ T cells in acquired aplastic anemia. Turning to the study itself: DNA recovered from sorted CD4+ and CD8+ cells had a mean of around 3.3 ug.

The CDR3 extends over 15 amino acids. Trimming cost V 4 bases and J 3 bases; bases outside gene matches: 2. This clonotype was picked up many times. No antigen is known for it. Genomic DNA, serving as template, underwent TCR beta VDJ and CDR3 profiling. TCRdb reprocessed the reads with MiXCR, giving one entry per CDR3 protein. Of about 180,000 distinct CDR3 sequences listed, more than 45% are singletons. Patients chosen for sequencing had CD8+CD57+ cells that had expanded, as shown by flow cytometry. Whole-study results and caveats: Between patients and controls, CD8+ Simpson's diversity did not vary significantly. Both patients and controls carried the same twenty-nine CD8+ CDR3 sequences.

This receptor was obtained from a human donor with aplastic anemia. The sample taken for sequencing was sorted CD4+, CD8+, or CD8+CD57+ T cells (not recorded which) from PBMCs. The V call is TRBV12-3 or TRBV12-4, the J call TRBJ1-3; 11 bases are shared with TRBD1. The CDR3 is CASSSGTGGGNTIYF. In DNA, the CDR3 is TGTGCCAGCAGTTCCGGGACAGGGGGTGGAAACACCATATATTTT.